This record looks at one T cell receptor (beta chain) sequence and its context. This sample is part of a study of blood T cell repertoires in COVID-19. On the study more broadly: Spain, Italy and the United States supplied samples that represented acute and convalescent COVID-19. Sample material is recorded as cDNA or gDNA derived from T cells, B-cell-depleted T cells, or PBMCs.

CDR3 length: 15 amino acids. V lost 4 bases, J lost 0 bases, and 11 bases lay in between. Germline values: CDR1 MDHEN, CDR2 SYDVKM. In the authors' workflow: Amplification from reference gene primers served as the basis for estimated nucleated cell counts. Measured with immunoSEQ multiplex PCR; TCRdb has only the in-frame clones, and not every one. That table is the source of V, J and clone size, and D and trimming were worked out from the DNA. The sample shows roughly 18,000 clones, 65% to 85% of them seen only once. J is TRBJ2-3 and V is TRBV28; D might be TRBD1 (5 bases). The receptor was derived from a human donor in a cohort sampled during active COVID-19. The sample was peripheral blood. CDR3 nucleotide sequence: TGTGCCAGCAGTTCGCCAGGGATGAGCACAGATACGCAGTATTTT. It yields the protein CASSSPGMSTDTQYF.